These T cell receptor beta chains were read from a single sample in a study of blood T cell repertoires in COVID-19. Sequenced by immunoSEQ multiplex PCR; TCRdb stores in-frame clones only, minus some. Of 250,000 to 300,000 clones listed, more than 70% are singletons. Material for sequencing was peripheral blood. The source is an elderly man with acute or convalescent COVID-19. CDR3s include the opening cysteine and the closing phenylalanine or tryptophan. A D gene is named only where the DNA matches it firmly. Part of the rows lack a size; the others show once, few, many or a class for expanded clones.

j_gene | abundance | d_gene | v_gene | CDR3nt | CDR3aa
TRBJ2-1 | - | TRBD2 | TRBV11-3 | TGTGCCAGCAGCTACGGACTAGCGGGCAATGAGCAGTTCTTC | CASSYGLAGNEQFF
TRBJ2-2 | - | - | TRBV29-1 | TGCAGCGTTGAAGTATCTGCCGGGGAGCTGTTTTTT | CSVEVSAGELFF
TRBJ1-1 | few | - | TRBV28 | TGTGCCAGCAGACCTGGCACCATGAACACTGAAGCTTTCTTT | CASRPGTMNTEAFF
TRBJ2-7 | few | TRBD2 | TRBV27 | TGTGCCAGCAGGACCGGGGGGGCCGGCGAGCAGTACTTC | CASRTGGAGEQYF
TRBJ2-7 | - | TRBD2 | TRBV29-1 | TGCAGCGTTGGGGGCGGGGGTTACTCCTACGAGCAGTACTTC | CSVGGGGYSYEQYF
TRBJ2-7 | - | TRBD2 | TRBV29-1 | TGCAGCGTACTAGCGGGAGACTACGAGCAGTACTTC | CSVLAGDYEQYF
TRBJ1-1 | - | TRBD1 | TRBV28 | TGTGCCAGCAGTTTAATAACAGGGGGGTACACTGAAGCTTTCTTT | CASSLITGGYTEAFF
TRBJ2-7 | - | - | TRBV5-1 | TGCGCCAGCAGCTTCTGGCAGGGCTACGAGCAGTACTTC | CASSFWQGYEQYF
TRBJ1-1 | - | - | TRBV7-2 | TGTGCCAGCAGCCCCCGGGTGGTGGAAGCTTTCTTT | CASSPRVVEAFF
TRBJ2-7 | - | TRBD2 | TRBV11-3 | TGTGCCAGCAGCGCGGGGGATAGCTCCTACGAGCAGTACTTC | CASSAGDSSYEQYF
TRBJ2-7 | - | - | TRBV24-1 | TGTGCCACCAGTGATATCGGGGAGCAGTACTTC | CATSDIGEQYF
TRBJ1-2 | - | TRBD1 | TRBV15 | TGTGCCACCAGCAGGACACAGGGGCTTGAAGGCTACACCTTC | CATSRTQGLEGYTF
TRBJ2-5 | - | TRBD1 | TRBV5-4 | TGTGCCAGCAGCAATCGGACAGGGGGCCGGGAGACCCAGTACTTC | CASSNRTGGRETQYF
TRBJ2-3 | once | TRBD2 | TRBV7-6 | TGTGCCAGCAGCTTACGGGGTCGGGGACTAGCGGGAGTGACAGATACGCAGTATTTT | CASSLRGRGLAGVTDTQYF
TRBJ2-1 | - | TRBD1 | TRBV3-1/TRBV3-2 | TGTGCCAGCAGCCCTACAGGGGGTGGCTACAATGAGCAGTTCTTC | CASSPTGGGYNEQFF
TRBJ2-3 | - | TRBD2 | TRBV7-2 | TGTGCCAGCAGACGACAGCGGGGGGGCACAGATACGCAGTATTTT | CASRRQRGGTDTQYF
TRBJ2-7 | - | TRBD2 | TRBV6-1 | TGTGCCAGCACCAACGGACTAGCGGAATCCTACGAGCAGTACTTC | CASTNGLAESYEQYF
TRBJ2-7 | - | TRBD1 | TRBV5-1 | TGCGCCAGCAGCCTAACCCGGGACAGGGGCTACGAGCAGTACTTC | CASSLTRDRGYEQYF
TRBJ1-1 | - | TRBD1 | TRBV24-1 | TGTGCCACCAGTGATTCGGGGACAGGGAACACTGAAGCTTTCTTT | CATSDSGTGNTEAFF
TRBJ1-2 | - | - | TRBV6-7 | TGTGCCATCGAGAGCCCAAATGGCTACACCTTC | CAIESPNGYTF
TRBJ2-1 | - | TRBD2 | TRBV19 | TGTGCCAGTAGTAGAATAGCGGGGGGGGACCTGGGCGATGAGCAGTTCTTC | CASSRIAGGDLGDEQFF
TRBJ2-1 | - | TRBD2 | TRBV30 | TGTGCCTGGAGTGTTTCCTTGCGAGCGGGAGCCTACAATGAGCAGTTCTTC | CAWSVSLRAGAYNEQFF
TRBJ1-2 | - | - | TRBV6-5 | TGTGCCAGCAGTTCAGACACCTATGGCTACACCTTC | CASSSDTYGYTF
TRBJ1-1 | - | TRBD1 | TRBV6-6 | TGTGCCAGCAGCGCAGGGGGCGTTCCGTCGGGTGAAGCTTTCTTT | CASSAGGVPSGEAFF
TRBJ2-7 | once | - | TRBV3-1/TRBV3-2 | TGTGCCAGCAGCCCGGTTGTTGCGGGAATCTACGAGCAGTACTTC | CASSPVVAGIYEQYF
TRBJ2-2 | once | - | TRBV3-1/TRBV3-2 | TGTGCCAGCAGCCAAGAGGGCCTCACCGGGGAGCTGTTTTTT | CASSQEGLTGELFF
TRBJ1-4 | - | - | TRBV6-5 | TGTGCCAGCAGGATAGACAGAACTAATGAAAAACTGTTTTTT | CASRIDRTNEKLFF
TRBJ2-3 | - | TRBD2 | TRBV10-3 | TGTGCCACCGCACAACCACTAGCGGCTAGCACAGATACGCAGTATTTT | CATAQPLAASTDTQYF
TRBJ2-1 | - | - | TRBV7-6 | TGTGCCAGCAGCTTAGCGCGAACTACAGAGCAGTTCTTC | CASSLARTTEQFF
TRBJ1-1 | - | - | TRBV19 | TGTGCCAGTAGTATATTGGACAGCTCCATGAACACTGAAGCTTTCTTT | CASSILDSSMNTEAFF
TRBJ1-1 | - | - | TRBV6-5 | TGTGCCAGCAGAGCAACAGGGAACACTGAAGCTTTCTTT | CASRATGNTEAFF
TRBJ2-3 | - | - | TRBV28 | TGTGCCAGTTATGGGACGGGAGGCACAGATACGCAGTATTTT | CASYGTGGTDTQYF
TRBJ2-7 | - | TRBD1 | TRBV5-6 | TGTGCCAGCGCGATCAGGGGGACCCTCTACGAGCAGTACTTC | CASAIRGTLYEQYF